This section outlines one TCR beta chain sequence together with its context. Antigen unknown. Approximately 9 milliliters was the volume of peripheral blood drawn from each donor. The data derive from a study of blood T cells in healthy people across ages. Study results and limitations: PBMCs were not sorted, which prevented a conclusive comparison of naive versus antigen-experienced cells. The study found TCR beta diversity correlated strongly with naive T cell percentage. In older individuals, TCR beta diversity per million T cells was lower, falling roughly linearly with age.

Alongside a J-beta primer mix, a sample-barcoded 5' primer served in a second PCR lasting about 7 to 11 cycles. TCRdb recomputed calls from the 5' RACE reads with MiXCR, one row per CDR3 protein. The repertoire holds about 640,000 distinct CDR3 sequences, with roughly three fifths as singletons. The V end lost 0 bases, the J end lost 13 bases, and 21 bases lay between the germline ends. The CDR3 has 15 residues. Germline V lookup: CDR1 LGHNA, CDR2 YNFKEQ. The TCR originated in a man aged 60 to 69 in good health. The sequenced material came from blood. The chain has TRBV4-2 and TRBJ1-2, with a tentative D call TRBD1 (5 bases). The CDR3 protein is CASSQEGGRGKAPTF. DNA for the CDR3: TGTGCCAGCAGCCAAGAGGGGGGGAGGGGCAAGGCTCCCACCTTC.